The 19 T cell receptor beta chains in this list originate from one sample, sequenced in a study of cytomegalovirus exposure and HLA in healthy donors. PCR employed 60 Vbeta and 13 Jbeta primers. Clones were read by immunoSEQ multiplex PCR, and TCRdb kept only the in-frame ones, dropping some. The top ten clones hold about 2% of a sample with fewer than 150,000 clones, approximately 80% of them seen once. Sequenced material: PBMCs. Receptor source: a man aged 30 to 45 in good health and CMV-seronegative.

The chain joins TRBV6-5 to TRBJ1-1, with a weak D call TRBD1 (5 bases). V was clipped by 6 bases and J by 4 bases, with 18 bases between them. The CDR3 loop spans 15 amino acids. Germline CDR1 MNHEY, CDR2 SVGAGI. CDR3 protein: CASRSDSGGTTEAFF. The CDR3 coding sequence is TGTGCCAGCAGGTCCGACAGCGGGGGGACCACTGAAGCTTTCTTT.

This chain joins TRBV29-1 and TRBJ2-5, with a tentative D call TRBD2 (7 bases). The V and J ends lost 7 bases and 3 bases respectively, with 18 bases between them. The germline CDR1 and CDR2 sequences are SQVTM and ANQGSEA. This CDR3 has 14 residues. The CDR3 is CSGLGGGGKETQYF. The CDR3, as DNA: TGCAGCGGTTTGGGGGGAGGGGGTAAAGAGACCCAGTACTTC.

In nucleotides, the CDR3 is TGTGCCAGCAGCCAAGATACAGGGGTAAACGAGCAGTACTTC. This translates into CASSQDTGVNEQYF. The chain couples TRBV14 to TRBJ2-7; 7 positions agree with TRBD1. Trimming cost V 0 bases and J 5 bases; bases outside gene matches: 4. CDR3 length: 14 residues. Germline CDR1 reads SGHDN; CDR2 reads FVKESK.

V gene TRBV11-3 combines with J gene TRBJ2-1, with D perhaps matching TRBD2 (6 bases). Per germline, CDR1 SGHNT and CDR2 YENEEA. CDR3 size: 15 residues. V gave up 5 bases and J gave up 6 bases, with 17 bases separating them. The DNA for the CDR3 is TGTGCCAGCAGCCTACTGGCGGGAACCACCAATGAGCAGTTCTTC. Amino acids: CASSLLAGTTNEQFF.

The chain combines TRBV6-1 with TRBJ2-5; D unresolved. Trimming cost V 5 bases and J 5 bases, with 9 bases left between them. This CDR3 has 12 residues. Germline V CDR1 and CDR2: MNHNS, SASEGT. CDR3 DNA: TGTGCCAGCAGTATGGTCGGGGAGACCCAGTACTTC. It codes for CASSMVGETQYF.

V usage is TRBV7-2 and J usage is TRBJ2-7; 7 nucleotides line up with TRBD1. Germline V lookup: CDR1 SGHTA, CDR2 FQGNSA. This CDR3 contains 14 residues. V lost 2 bases and J lost 5; bases outside the gene matches: 6. The CDR3 loop reads CASSLPGGGNEQYF. The CDR3 coding sequence is TGTGCCAGCAGCTTACCAGGGGGTGGGAACGAGCAGTACTTC.

This clone was recorded at least ten times. The V and J genes are TRBV19 and TRBJ1-4; D unclear. Germline CDR1 is LNHDA and CDR2 is SQIVND (reference sequence). Deletions cut 3 bases from V and 0 bases from J, with 14 bases between. CDR3 length equals 17 residues. The CDR3 is CASSIAGGWATNEKLFF. The CDR3 DNA sequence: TGTGCCAGTAGTATCGCCGGCGGGTGGGCAACTAATGAAAAACTGTTTTTT. The full variable domain, completed using reference TRBV19 and TRBJ1-4, is DGGITQSPKYLFRKEGQNVTLSCEQNLNHDAMYWYRQDPGQGLRLIYYSQIVNDFQKGDIAEGYSVSREKKESFPLTVTSAQKNPTAFYLCASSIAGGWATNEKLFFGSGTQLSVL.

On this clone itself: One junction end disagrees with the germline gene, perhaps due to a read error. CDR3 residues: CSSSLGASGRANEQFF. In DNA, the CDR3 is TGTTCCAGCAGCCTAGGGGCTAGCGGGAGGGCCAATGAGCAGTTCTTC. V usage is TRBV7-9 and J usage is TRBJ2-1; 12 nucleotides match TRBD2. The germline gives CDR1 SEHNR, CDR2 FQNEAQ (reference sequence). The CDR3 contains 16 residues.

The chain carries TRBV9 and TRBJ2-7; possibly TRBD2 for D (6 bases). The CDR3 sequence is 15 residues long. Germline V gives CDR1 SGDLS, CDR2 YYNGEE. Deletions cut 0 bases from V and 1 base from J, with 11 bases between. CDR3 DNA sequence: TGTGCCAGCAGCGTAGGGCTAGCGTCTTCCTACGAGCAGTACTTC. Translated: CASSVGLASSYEQYF.

This chain joins TRBV10-3 and TRBJ2-7; 7 nucleotides line up with TRBD1. Germline V gene lookup returns CDR1 ENHRY and CDR2 SYGVKD. The trim removed 4 bases at V and 0 bases at J, leaving 3 bases unmatched. This CDR3 spans 14 amino acids. The CDR3 coding sequence is TGTGCCATCAGTGTAGGACAGGCCTCCTACGAGCAGTACTTC. It codes for CAISVGQASYEQYF.

On this clone: The same CDR3 is also encoded by other DNA sequences in this sample. CDR3 in amino acids: CASSRRGAGVGEQYF. CDR3 sequence (DNA): TGTGCCAGCAGCCGGAGGGGAGCAGGAGTAGGCGAGCAGTACTTC. The chain recombines TRBV5-4 with TRBJ2-7; a possible D gene is TRBD2 (6 bases). The length of the CDR3 is 15 residues. The V end was cut by 4 bases, the J end by 6 bases, with 20 bases between. The germline CDR1 and CDR2 sequences are SGHNT and YYREEE (reference sequence).

This chain connects TRBV4-3 to TRBJ1-4; D possibly corresponds to TRBD1 (6 bases). The V end lost 0 bases, the J end lost 8 bases, and 19 bases lay between the germline ends. Germline-derived CDR1 and CDR2 are LGHNA and YSLEER. The CDR3 consists of 17 residues. The CDR3 DNA is TGCGCCAGCAGCCAAGATACGGGCAGGGGCCGGAAGGAAAAACTGTTTTTT. It is translated as CASSQDTGRGRKEKLFF.

As to this clone: At the DNA level, this CDR3 is encoded by other sequences in the same sample as well. The chain uses TRBV5-1 and TRBJ1-3; the match to TRBD1 covers 10 bases. After removal of 4 bases from V and 4 bases from J, the junction contained 2 bases not matched to a gene. This CDR3 has 14 amino acids. The germline gives CDR1 SGHRS, CDR2 YFSETQ. For the CDR3, the DNA is TGCGCCAGCAGCGGGGGACAGGGGGGAAACACCATATATTTT. Its translation is CASSGGQGGNTIYF.

This chain uses TRBV10-1 with TRBJ1-4; the D is unclear. V dropped 5 bases and J dropped 0 bases, with 7 bases sitting between them. CDR1 and CDR2 (germline): WNHNN, SYGVQD (reference sequence). This CDR3 is 14 amino acids long. The CDR3 is CASSNFTTNEKLFF. The CDR3, as DNA: TGCGCCAGCAGTAACTTTACAACTAATGAAAAACTGTTTTTT.

The J gene is TRBJ2-3, the V gene TRBV5-4; no firm D call. This CDR3 is built from 13 residues. V was cut by 4 bases and J by 4 bases, with 10 bases left in between. Per germline, CDR1 SGHNT and CDR2 YYREEE (reference sequence). The CDR3 nucleotides read TGTGCCAGCAGCGCGCTCTTTCCAGATACGCAGTATTTT. This translates into CASSALFPDTQYF.

Turning to this clone: The identical CDR3 is also encoded by other nucleotide sequences in the sample. This chain joins TRBV5-4 and TRBJ2-1; unclear D gene. CDR3 size: 13 residues. CDR1 is SGHNT, CDR2 YYREEE, per germline (reference sequence). V lost 5 bases to trimming and J lost 1 base, with 7 bases between them. CDR3 DNA: TGTGCCAGCAGATCAGATTCCTACAATGAGCAGTTCTTC. Amino acids: CASRSDSYNEQFF.

V is TRBV5-8 and J is TRBJ1-5; D may be TRBD1 (5 bases). The germline V and J ends were trimmed by 6 bases and 3 bases, with 25 bases remaining between them. From germline, CDR1 is SGHTS and CDR2 YDEGEE. The CDR3 is 18 amino acids. CDR3 in DNA: TGTGCCAGCAACCCCTCGGAGGGGACCCCATCTCCCAATCAGCCCCAGCATTTT. Translation gives CASNPSEGTPSPNQPQHF.

The V call is TRBV4-2, the J call TRBJ2-1, with TRBD1 matching 9 bases. This CDR3 has 15 residues. With V trimmed by 0 bases and J by 6 bases, 3 bases remained unmatched. The germline gives CDR1 LGHNA, CDR2 YNFKEQ. The CDR3 DNA reads as TGTGCCAGCAGCCAAGATTCGGGACAGGGCAATGAGCAGTTCTTC. This encodes CASSQDSGQGNEQFF.

The chain carries TRBV7-8 and TRBJ2-4; TRBD1 matches at 7 bases. V dropped 1 base and J dropped 0; count of bases not matched to a gene: 12. Germline V lookup: CDR1 SGHVS, CDR2 FQNEAQ. The CDR3 extends over 19 amino acids. CDR3 in DNA: TGTGCCAGCAGCTTAGAAGGTCAGGGGGTTACGAGAGCCAAAAACATTCAGTACTTC. Protein product: CASSLEGQGVTRAKNIQYF.